Sequencing of this T cell receptor beta chain was carried out in a study of blood T cell repertoires in COVID-19. Study-level information: The United States, Italy and Spain were the sources of the acute and convalescent COVID-19 samples.

Worth noting for this clone: The same CDR3 also results from other DNA sequences found in this sample.

The CDR3 is 14 residues long. CDR1 and CDR2 from the germline V gene are SGHRS and YFSETQ. Trimming removed 4 bases from V and 4 bases from J; junction bases left unmatched: 5. How the authors handled the data: It was from reference gene primer amplification that nucleated cell counts were estimated. Some clones are missing from TCRdb's copy, which holds only in-frame ones; the method was immunoSEQ multiplex PCR. The V and J calls and clone size were taken over from that table, and D and trimming were inferred from the DNA. The sample has 100,000 to 150,000 clones, 85% to 90% seen once; the top ten hold 27%.

The J gene is TRBJ1-3, the V gene TRBV5-1; 7 bases map to TRBD1. The sequenced sample was peripheral blood. This TCR was sampled from a woman older than 75 with acute or convalescent COVID-19. CDR3 sequence: CASSSLQGGNTIYF. The CDR3 DNA follows: TGCGCCAGCAGCAGCCTACAGGGGGGAAACACCATATATTTT.